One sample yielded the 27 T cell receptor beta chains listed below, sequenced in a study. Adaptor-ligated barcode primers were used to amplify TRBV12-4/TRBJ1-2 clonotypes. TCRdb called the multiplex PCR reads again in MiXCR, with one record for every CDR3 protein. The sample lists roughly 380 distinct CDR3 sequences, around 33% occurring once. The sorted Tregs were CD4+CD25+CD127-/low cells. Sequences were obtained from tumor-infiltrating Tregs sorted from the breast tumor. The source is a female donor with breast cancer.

The CDR3 here is CASSSSEWTPGNYGYTF. CDR3 sequence (DNA): TGTGCCAGCAGTTCCTCGGAGTGGACACCTGGCAACTATGGCTACACCTTC. J is TRBJ1-2 and V is TRBV12-3 or TRBV12-4; a weak D match, TRBD1 (5 bases). The CDR3 length is 17 residues. The V end was cut by 4 bases, the J end by 2 bases, with 20 bases between.

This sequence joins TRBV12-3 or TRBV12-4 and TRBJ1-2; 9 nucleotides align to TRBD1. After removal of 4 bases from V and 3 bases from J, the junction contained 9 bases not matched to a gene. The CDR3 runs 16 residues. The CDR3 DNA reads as TGTGCCAGCAGTTCCCCGGGACAGGGCGGTGACTATGGCTACACCTTC. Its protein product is CASSSPGQGGDYGYTF.

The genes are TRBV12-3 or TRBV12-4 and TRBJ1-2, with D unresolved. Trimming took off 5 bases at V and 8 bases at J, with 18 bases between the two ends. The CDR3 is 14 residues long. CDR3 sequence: CASSRSGGLKGYTF. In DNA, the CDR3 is TGTGCCAGCAGTCGCTCAGGAGGGTTGAAGGGCTACACCTTC.

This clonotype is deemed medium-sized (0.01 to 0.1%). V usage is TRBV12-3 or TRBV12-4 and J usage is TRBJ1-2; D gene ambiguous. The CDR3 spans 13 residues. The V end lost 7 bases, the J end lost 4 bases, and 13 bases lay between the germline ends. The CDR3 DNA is TGTGCCAGCAAGCCCTCCCTAGGCTATGGCTACACCTTC. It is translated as CASKPSLGYGYTF.

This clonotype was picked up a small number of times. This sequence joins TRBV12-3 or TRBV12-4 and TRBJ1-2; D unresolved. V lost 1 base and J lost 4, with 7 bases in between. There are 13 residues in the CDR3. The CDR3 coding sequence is TGTGCCAGCAGTTTAGAGACACTCTATGGCTACACCTTC. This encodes CASSLETLYGYTF.

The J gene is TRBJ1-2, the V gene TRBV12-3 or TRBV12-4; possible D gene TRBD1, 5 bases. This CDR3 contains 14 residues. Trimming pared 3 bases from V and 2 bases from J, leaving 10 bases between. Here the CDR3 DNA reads TGTGCCAGCAGTTTTAGCTCAGGGAACTATGGCTACACCTTC. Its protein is CASSFSSGNYGYTF.

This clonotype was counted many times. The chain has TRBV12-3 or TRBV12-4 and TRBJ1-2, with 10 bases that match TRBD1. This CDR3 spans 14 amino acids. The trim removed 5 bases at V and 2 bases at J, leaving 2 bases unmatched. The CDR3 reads CASSPGQGNYGYTF. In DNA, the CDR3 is TGTGCCAGCAGTCCGGGACAGGGGAACTATGGCTACACCTTC.

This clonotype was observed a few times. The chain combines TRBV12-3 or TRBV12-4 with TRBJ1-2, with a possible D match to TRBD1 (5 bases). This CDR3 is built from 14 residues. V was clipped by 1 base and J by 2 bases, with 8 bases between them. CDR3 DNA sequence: TGTGCCAGCAGTTTAGGTGAGGGGAACTATGGCTACACCTTC. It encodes CASSLGEGNYGYTF.

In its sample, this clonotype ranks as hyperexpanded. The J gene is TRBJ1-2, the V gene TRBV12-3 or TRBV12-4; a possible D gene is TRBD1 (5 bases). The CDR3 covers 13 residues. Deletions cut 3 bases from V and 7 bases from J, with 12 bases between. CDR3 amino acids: CASSFGDDVGYTF. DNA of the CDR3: TGTGCCAGCAGTTTTGGGGACGACGTTGGCTACACCTTC.

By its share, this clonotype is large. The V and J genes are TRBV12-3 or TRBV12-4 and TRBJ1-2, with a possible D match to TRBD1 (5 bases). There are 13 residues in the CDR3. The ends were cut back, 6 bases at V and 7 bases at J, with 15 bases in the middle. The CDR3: CASSEQVMGGYTF. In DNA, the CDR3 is TGTGCCAGCAGCGAACAGGTGATGGGTGGCTACACCTTC.

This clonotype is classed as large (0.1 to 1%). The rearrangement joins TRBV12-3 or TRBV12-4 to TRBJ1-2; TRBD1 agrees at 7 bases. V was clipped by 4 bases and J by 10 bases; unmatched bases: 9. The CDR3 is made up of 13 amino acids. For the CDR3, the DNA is TGTGCCAGCAGTTACCGGGACAGATCTGTCTACACCTTC. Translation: CASSYRDRSVYTF.

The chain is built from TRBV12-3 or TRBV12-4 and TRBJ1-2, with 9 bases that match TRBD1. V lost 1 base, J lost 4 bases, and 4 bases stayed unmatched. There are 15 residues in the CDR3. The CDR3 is CASSLGTGDLYGYTF. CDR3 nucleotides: TGTGCCAGCAGTTTAGGGACAGGGGACCTCTATGGCTACACCTTC.

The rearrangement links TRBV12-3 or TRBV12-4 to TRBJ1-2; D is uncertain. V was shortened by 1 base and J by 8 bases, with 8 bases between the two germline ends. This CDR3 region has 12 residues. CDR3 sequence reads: CASSLVGKGYTF. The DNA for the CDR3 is TGTGCCAGCAGTTTAGTCGGGAAGGGCTACACCTTC.

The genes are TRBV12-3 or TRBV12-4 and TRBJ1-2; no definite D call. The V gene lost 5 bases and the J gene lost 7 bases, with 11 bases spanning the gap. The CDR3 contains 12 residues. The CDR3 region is CASSRELVGYTF. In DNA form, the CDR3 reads TGTGCCAGCAGTCGAGAACTAGTTGGCTACACCTTC.

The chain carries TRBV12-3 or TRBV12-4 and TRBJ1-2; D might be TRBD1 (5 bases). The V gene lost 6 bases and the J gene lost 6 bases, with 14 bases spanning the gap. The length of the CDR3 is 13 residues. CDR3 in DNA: TGTGCCAGCAGCCCCGGGACGGTCGATGGCTACACCTTC. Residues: CASSPGTVDGYTF.

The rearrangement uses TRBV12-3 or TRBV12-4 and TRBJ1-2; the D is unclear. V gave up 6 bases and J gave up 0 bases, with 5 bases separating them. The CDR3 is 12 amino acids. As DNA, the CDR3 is TGTGCCAGCAGGGAGTCTAACTATGGCTACACCTTC. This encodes CASRESNYGYTF.

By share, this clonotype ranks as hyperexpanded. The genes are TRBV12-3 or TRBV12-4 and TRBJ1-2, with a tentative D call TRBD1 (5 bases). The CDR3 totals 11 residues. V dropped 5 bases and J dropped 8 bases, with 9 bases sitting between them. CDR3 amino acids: CASSQGLGYTF. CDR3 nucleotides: TGTGCCAGCAGTCAGGGTCTCGGCTACACCTTC.

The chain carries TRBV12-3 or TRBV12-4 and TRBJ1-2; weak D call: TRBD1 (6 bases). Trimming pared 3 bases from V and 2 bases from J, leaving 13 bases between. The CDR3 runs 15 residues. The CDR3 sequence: CASSFTLDRNYGYTF. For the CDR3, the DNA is TGTGCCAGCAGTTTTACCCTGGACAGAAACTATGGCTACACCTTC.

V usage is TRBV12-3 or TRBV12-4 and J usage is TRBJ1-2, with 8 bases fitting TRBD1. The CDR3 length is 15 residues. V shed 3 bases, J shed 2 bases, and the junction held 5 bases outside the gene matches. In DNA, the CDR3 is TGTGCCAGCAGTTTTGGACAGGGAAGGAACTATGGCTACACCTTC. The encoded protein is CASSFGQGRNYGYTF.

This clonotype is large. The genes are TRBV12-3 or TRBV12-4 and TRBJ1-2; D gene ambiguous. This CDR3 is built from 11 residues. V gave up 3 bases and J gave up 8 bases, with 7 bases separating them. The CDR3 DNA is TGTGCCAGCAGTTTGGGAGGAGGCTACACCTTC. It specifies CASSLGGGYTF.

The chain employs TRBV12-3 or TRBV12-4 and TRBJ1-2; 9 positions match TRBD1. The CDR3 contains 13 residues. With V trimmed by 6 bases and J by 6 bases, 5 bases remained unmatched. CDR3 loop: CASRPGTGHGYTF. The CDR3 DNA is TGTGCCAGCAGACCCGGGACAGGGCATGGCTACACCTTC.

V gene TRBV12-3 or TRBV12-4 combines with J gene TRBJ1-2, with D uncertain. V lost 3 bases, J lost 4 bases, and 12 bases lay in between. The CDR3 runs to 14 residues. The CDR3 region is CASSFGSSAYGYTF. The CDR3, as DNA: TGTGCCAGCAGTTTCGGGTCGTCGGCCTATGGCTACACCTTC.

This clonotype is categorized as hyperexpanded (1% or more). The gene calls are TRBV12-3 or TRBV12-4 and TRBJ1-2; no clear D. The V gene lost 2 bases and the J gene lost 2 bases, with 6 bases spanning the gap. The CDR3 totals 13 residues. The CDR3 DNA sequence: TGTGCCAGCAGTTTAAGGTTAAACTATGGCTACACCTTC. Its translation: CASSLRLNYGYTF.

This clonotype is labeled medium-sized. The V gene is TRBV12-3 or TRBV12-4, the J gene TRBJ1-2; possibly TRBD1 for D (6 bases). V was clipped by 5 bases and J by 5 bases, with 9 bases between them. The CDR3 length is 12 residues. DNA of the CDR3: TGTGCCAGCAGTAGACAGGTTTATGGCTACACCTTC. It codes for CASSRQVYGYTF.

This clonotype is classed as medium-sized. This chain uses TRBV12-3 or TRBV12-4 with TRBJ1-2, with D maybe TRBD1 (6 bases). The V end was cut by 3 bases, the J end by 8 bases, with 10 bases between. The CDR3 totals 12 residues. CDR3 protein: CASSFTGMGYTF. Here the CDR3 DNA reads TGTGCCAGCAGTTTCACAGGGATGGGCTACACCTTC.

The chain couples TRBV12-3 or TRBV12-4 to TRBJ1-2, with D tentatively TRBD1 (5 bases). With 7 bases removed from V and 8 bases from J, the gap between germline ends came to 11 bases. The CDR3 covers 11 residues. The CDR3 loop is CASTRDGGYTF. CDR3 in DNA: TGTGCCAGCACTCGGGACGGCGGCTACACCTTC.

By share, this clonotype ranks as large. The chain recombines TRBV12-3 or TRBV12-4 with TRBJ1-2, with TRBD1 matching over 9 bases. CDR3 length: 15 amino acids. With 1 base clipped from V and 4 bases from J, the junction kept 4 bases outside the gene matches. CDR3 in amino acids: CASSLGTGETYGYTF. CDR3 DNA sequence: TGTGCCAGCAGTTTAGGGACAGGGGAGACCTATGGCTACACCTTC.